The 30 T cell receptor beta chains below were found in one sample sequenced in a study of CD8 T cells in Susac syndrome. When the RNA was reverse transcribed, random hexamers were used with an input of 0.5 to 1 ug. TCRdb reprocessed the immunoSEQ multiplex PCR reads via MiXCR and lists one record per CDR3 protein. The top ten hold about 0.25% of the sample, which has 130,000 or so distinct CDR3 sequences, around nine tenths seen once. Specimen: CD8+ T cells from PBMCs. Every receptor here comes from a human donor with multiple sclerosis.

This chain joins TRBV12-3 or TRBV12-4 and TRBJ2-1, with TRBD2 identical over 9 bases. This CDR3 has 14 amino acids. V shed 4 bases, J shed 8 bases, and the junction held 6 bases outside the gene matches. The CDR3 DNA reads as TGTGCCAGCAGTTCGGGACTAGCCGGTTATGAGCAGTTCTTC. Protein sequence: CASSSGLAGYEQFF.

V usage is TRBV4-2 and J usage is TRBJ1-1, with unresolved D. This CDR3 has 14 residues. V gave up 1 base and J gave up 1 base, with 7 bases separating them. Germline V gene lookup returns CDR1 LGHNA and CDR2 YNFKEQ. Here the CDR3 DNA reads TGTGCCAGCAGCCAAGCAGGACCGAACACTGAAGCTTTCTTT. Protein: CASSQAGPNTEAFF.

This chain links TRBV10-2 with TRBJ1-3; possible D gene TRBD1, 6 bases. The CDR3 has 13 residues. The ends were cut back, 0 bases at V and 9 bases at J, with 9 bases in the middle. Germline lookup yields CDR1 WSHSY and CDR2 SAAADI. The DNA for the CDR3 is TGCGCCAGCAGTGAGTCAACGGACAGCACCATATATTTT. Protein product: CASSESTDSTIYF.

The J gene is TRBJ2-1, the V gene TRBV24-1; 11 positions match TRBD2. With 4 bases clipped from V and 4 bases from J, the junction kept 11 bases outside the gene matches. Germline CDR1 is KGHDR and CDR2 is SFDVKD. This CDR3 comprises 18 residues. The CDR3 is CATSEWGPLAGGYNEQFF. CDR3 DNA: TGTGCCACCAGTGAATGGGGGCCGCTAGCGGGAGGATACAATGAGCAGTTCTTC.

The chain recombines TRBV12-3 or TRBV12-4 with TRBJ1-2, with 10 bases matching TRBD1. Trimming removed 6 bases from V and 3 bases from J; junction bases left unmatched: 4. This CDR3 is 14 amino acids long. CDR3: CASRGQGSHYGYTF. In DNA, the CDR3 is TGTGCCAGCAGGGGACAGGGGTCCCACTATGGCTACACCTTC.

This rearrangement joins TRBV7-9 to TRBJ1-1, with 8 bases fitting TRBD1. This CDR3 region has 11 residues. Germline-derived CDR1 and CDR2 are SEHNR and FQNEAQ (reference sequence). J gave up 8 bases and V 6 bases, and 2 bases lay outside the gene matches. The CDR3 loop is CASRGQAEAFF. CDR3 in DNA: TGTGCCAGCAGGGGACAGGCAGAAGCTTTCTTT. The whole variable domain, filled in from reference TRBV7-9 and TRBJ1-1, reads DTGVSQNPRHKITKRGQNVTFRCDPISEHNRLYWYRQTLGQGPEFLTYFQNEAQLEKSRLLSDRFSAERPKGSFSTLEIQRTEQGDSAMYLCASRGQAEAFFGQGTRLTVV.

The DNA of the CDR3 is TGTGCCAGCAGCTTGGGGTCACAGGTGGGCGAGCAGTACTTC. It codes for CASSLGSQVGEQYF. The V call is TRBV13, the J call TRBJ2-7, with a weak D call TRBD1 (5 bases). Per germline, CDR1 PRHDT and CDR2 FYEKMQ (reference sequence). There are 14 residues in the CDR3. Deletions cut 3 bases from V and 6 bases from J, with 15 bases between.

The chain recombines TRBV28 with TRBJ2-7; possible D gene TRBD2, 6 bases. This CDR3 has 13 amino acids. Trimming left V 2 bases short and J 5 bases short, with 10 bases between. Germline CDR1 MDHEN, CDR2 SYDVKM. DNA of the CDR3: TGTGCCAGCAGTTTAGCGGGATCGGACGAGCAGTACTTC. Its translation is CASSLAGSDEQYF.

CDR3 DNA sequence: TGCGCCAGCAGCTTACCCACAGATACGCAGTATTTT. This translates into CASSLPTDTQYF. The gene calls are TRBV5-1 and TRBJ2-3; no clear D. Trimming stripped 2 bases from V and 2 bases from J, with 3 bases between. CDR1 is SGHRS and CDR2 is YFSETQ in the germline V gene. This CDR3 has 12 residues.

The genes are TRBV3-1 and TRBJ2-3, with D unclear. Looked up from germline, CDR1 is LGHDT and CDR2 is YNNKEL (reference sequence). The germline V and J ends were trimmed by 0 bases and 2 bases, with 12 bases remaining between them. This CDR3 contains 16 residues. The DNA for the CDR3 is TGTGCCAGCAGCCAAGACGGGTGGAGTTTCACAGATACGCAGTATTTT. Its translation is CASSQDGWSFTDTQYF.

The chain links TRBV27 to TRBJ2-3; 8 positions match TRBD2. From germline, CDR1 is MNHEY and CDR2 SMNVEV (reference sequence). Trimming cost V 5 bases and J 4 bases; bases outside gene matches: 14. There are 17 residues in the CDR3. CDR3 residues: CASSISGAGGPPDTQYF. For the CDR3, the DNA is TGTGCCAGCAGTATCTCTGGGGCGGGAGGACCACCAGATACGCAGTATTTT.

V gene TRBV4-3 combines with J gene TRBJ2-7; no firm D call. This CDR3 spans 13 amino acids. The V and J ends lost 4 bases and 6 bases respectively, with 13 bases between them. CDR1 is LGHNA, CDR2 YSLEER, per germline. The CDR3 nucleotides are TGCGCCAGCAGCCTTACCGAAGGCTCCGAGCAGTACTTC. Residues: CASSLTEGSEQYF.

CDR3 in amino acids: CASSPMGNTDTQYF. The CDR3 DNA reads as TGTGCCAGCTCACCCATGGGAAATACAGATACGCAGTATTTT. The rearrangement links TRBV18 to TRBJ2-3; no clear D. The CDR3 is 14 amino acids. The V and J ends lost 3 bases and 3 bases respectively, with 10 bases between them. Germline assignment: CDR1 KGHSH and CDR2 LQKENI.

The chain carries TRBV19 and TRBJ2-1; D is perhaps TRBD1 (6 bases). CDR3 length: 15 residues. The V end lost 6 bases, the J end lost 0 bases, and 12 bases lay between the germline ends. Germline CDR1 and CDR2: LNHDA and SQIVND (reference sequence). In nucleotides, the CDR3 is TGTGCCAGTAGCGAAACAGGGTTCTCCTACAATGAGCAGTTCTTC. It encodes CASSETGFSYNEQFF.

The chain couples TRBV7-8 to TRBJ2-3, with 7 bases identical to TRBD2. The CDR3 covers 15 residues. Germline CDR1 and CDR2: SGHVS and FQNEAQ. The trim removed 3 bases at V and 2 bases at J, leaving 5 bases unmatched. The CDR3 reads CASSFLADNTDTQYF. The CDR3 region has the DNA TGTGCCAGCAGCTTCCTAGCGGACAACACAGATACGCAGTATTTT.

The chain recombines TRBV7-9 with TRBJ2-5, with D hard to call. Between the trimmed V and J ends, which lost 1 base and 5 bases, there was a span of 5 bases. There are 12 residues in the CDR3. Germline-derived CDR1 and CDR2 are SEHNR and FQNEAQ (reference sequence). DNA of the CDR3: TGTGCCAGCAGCTTAGGCACGGAGACCCAGTACTTC. Protein product: CASSLGTETQYF.

A word on this clonotype: This likely comes from a read error, as the CDR3 has no conserved phenylalanine or tryptophan at its end. Because the CDR3's place on the DNA is in doubt, the DNA is left out and the CDR3 is given as listed by TCRdb. The chain uses TRBV30 and TRBJ1-2; the table's D call TRBD1 went unverified against the DNA. The CDR3 has 12 residues if both end residues are counted. CDR1 GTSNPN and CDR2 SVGIG come from the germline V gene (reference sequence). CDR3 protein: CAWSSRARGHYI.

The rearrangement links TRBV27 to TRBJ2-3, with D possibly TRBD1 on 6 matching bases. Trimming cost V 8 bases and J 3 bases, with 18 bases left between them. The length of the CDR3 is 15 residues. Germline assignment: CDR1 MNHEY and CDR2 SMNVEV (reference sequence). The CDR3 region has the DNA TGTGCCAGCTCCCCACAGGGTTCTAGAACAGATACGCAGTATTTT. This encodes CASSPQGSRTDTQYF.

The chain has TRBV7-6 and TRBJ2-1, with TRBD2 as a possible D gene (5 bases). The CDR3 totals 14 residues. Germline CDR1 SGHVS, CDR2 FNYEAQ. Deletions cut 5 bases from V and 5 bases from J, with 13 bases between. The CDR3 DNA follows: TGTGCCAGCAGCCATCCCGGGGAGCACAATGAGCAGTTCTTC. Residues: CASSHPGEHNEQFF.

This clonotype appeared once. The chain combines TRBV4-3 with TRBJ2-4, with D tentatively TRBD1 (5 bases). The germline V gene has CDR1 LGHNA and CDR2 YSLEER. The CDR3 runs 14 residues. V was clipped by 1 base and J by 8 bases, with 12 bases between them. For the CDR3, the DNA is TGCGCCAGCAGCCAAGGCAGGGATATGGACATTCAGTACTTC. Amino acids: CASSQGRDMDIQYF.

The DNA for the CDR3 is TGCAGCGTTGCTGGCTCTGGAAACACCATATATTTT. Protein sequence: CSVAGSGNTIYF. The chain is built from TRBV29-1 and TRBJ1-3; D unresolved. V lost 4 bases to trimming and J lost 0 bases, with 4 bases between them. The germline gives CDR1 SQVTM, CDR2 ANQGSEA. The length of the CDR3 is 12 residues.

The rearrangement uses TRBV24-1 and TRBJ2-1; tentatively, D is TRBD2 (6 bases). The CDR3 covers 13 residues. V dropped 1 base and J dropped 12 bases, with 12 bases sitting between them. The germline gives CDR1 KGHDR, CDR2 SFDVKD. CDR3 bases: TGTGCCACCAGTGATTTCGCGGGAAATTGGCAGTTCTTC. Protein product: CATSDFAGNWQFF.

The CDR3 loop is CASSSTPPGDTDTQYF. The CDR3 DNA sequence: TGTGCCAGCAGTTCAACCCCCCCCGGGGATACAGATACGCAGTATTTT. The rearrangement joins TRBV7-9 to TRBJ2-3; tentatively, D is TRBD2 (5 bases). The CDR3 extends over 16 amino acids. The germline CDR1 and CDR2 sequences are SEHNR and FQNEAQ (reference sequence). The V gene lost 6 bases and the J gene lost 3 bases, with 19 bases spanning the gap.

The chain is built from TRBV6-5 and TRBJ2-3; the D gene is possibly TRBD1 (6 bases). Per the germline V gene, CDR1 is MNHEY and CDR2 is SVGAGI. Trimming took 4 bases from V and 4 from J, leaving 15 bases between them. The CDR3 has 15 residues. CDR3 residues: CASSSEGSGADTQYF. As DNA, the CDR3 is TGTGCCAGCAGTTCGGAAGGGTCAGGGGCAGATACGCAGTATTTT.

This clonotype was found a few times. The chain joins TRBV27 to TRBJ1-1, with TRBD1 as a possible D gene (5 bases). Trimming removed 3 bases at V and 4 bases at J, with 9 bases between. CDR1 and CDR2 (germline): MNHEY, SMNVEV (reference sequence). The CDR3 is 13 residues long. The CDR3 DNA sequence: TGTGCCAGCAGTTTCCAGGGTAGCACTGAAGCTTTCTTT. This codes for CASSFQGSTEAFF.

In this sample, this clonotype turned up a few times. V usage is TRBV7-2 and J usage is TRBJ2-3; D ambiguous. This CDR3 comprises 15 residues. Germline V gives CDR1 SGHTA, CDR2 FQGNSA. Between the trimmed V and J ends, which lost 2 bases and 1 base, there was a span of 10 bases. CDR3 sequence (DNA): TGTGCCAGCAGCTTATTGACGTTTGGCACAGATACGCAGTATTTT. It codes for CASSLLTFGTDTQYF.

The rearrangement links TRBV24-1 to TRBJ2-5, with D unclear. The CDR3 extends over 15 amino acids. The ends were cut back, 3 bases at V and 1 base at J, with 11 bases in the middle. CDR1 is KGHDR, CDR2 SFDVKD, per germline. CDR3 region: CATSDHRLGQETQYF. CDR3 nucleotides: TGTGCCACCAGTGATCACCGTCTAGGCCAAGAGACCCAGTACTTC.

The genes are TRBV3-1 and TRBJ2-2, with 15 bases that match TRBD2. The V gene's germline CDR1 is LGHDT and CDR2 YNNKEL (reference sequence). This CDR3 is 19 amino acids long. V shed 4 bases, J shed 1 base, and the junction held 7 bases outside the gene matches. CDR3 residues: CASSPWTSGRALNTGELFF. In nucleotides, the CDR3 is TGTGCCAGCAGCCCTTGGACTAGCGGGAGGGCCTTGAACACCGGGGAGCTGTTTTTT.

This clonotype was found a few times. V is TRBV5-6 and J is TRBJ1-5, with 7 bases fitting TRBD1. The germline V gene has CDR1 SGHDT and CDR2 YYEEEE. CDR3 length: 13 residues. V was clipped by 0 bases and J by 6 bases; unmatched bases: 0. CDR3 DNA sequence: TGTGCCAGCAGCTTGGACAGGGGTCAGCCCCAGCATTTT. Translated: CASSLDRGQPQHF.

This chain connects TRBV25-1 to TRBJ1-1; 8 bases agree with TRBD1. The CDR3 is made up of 12 amino acids. CDR1 is MGHDK, CDR2 SYGVNS, per germline. The V gene end was trimmed by 6 bases and the J gene end by 4 bases; junction bases not matched to a gene: 1. The CDR3 DNA follows: TGTGCCAGCAGAGACAGGGGCACTGAAGCTTTCTTT. The encoded protein is CASRDRGTEAFF.